These 21 T cell receptor beta chains share one sample of origin, sequenced in a study of cytomegalovirus exposure and HLA in healthy donors. Amplification used 60 Vbeta primers and 13 Jbeta primers. Data came from immunoSEQ multiplex PCR; TCRdb stores just in-frame clones and leaves some out. The table includes about 240,000 clones, roughly 82% detected once. Sequencing was carried out using PBMCs. The receptors stem from a woman between 35 and 50 years old in good health and CMV-seropositive.

The V and J genes are TRBV7-9 and TRBJ1-2, with TRBD1 identical over 8 bases. Germline CDR1 reads SEHNR; CDR2 reads FQNEAQ (reference sequence). The CDR3 length is 14 residues. Unmatched junction bases numbered 7, after V lost 6 bases and J lost 4 bases. CDR3 DNA: TGTGCCAGCAGTCCCTTAGACAGGGGCTATGGCTACACCTTC. This gives the protein CASSPLDRGYGYTF.

This chain connects TRBV2 to TRBJ1-4; 11 nucleotides match TRBD1. Per the germline V gene, CDR1 is SNHLY and CDR2 is FYNNEI. The V and J ends lost 10 bases and 5 bases, in that order; junction bases with no gene match: 9. This CDR3 region has 15 residues. For the CDR3, the DNA is TGTGCCACGAAGATTGGGACAGGGGGGAATGAAAAACTGTTTTTT. It codes for CATKIGTGGNEKLFF.

V usage is TRBV6-5 and J usage is TRBJ1-2; D is perhaps TRBD1 (5 bases). Trimming stripped 0 bases from V and 4 bases from J, with 12 bases between. CDR3 length equals 15 residues. The V gene's germline CDR1 is MNHEY and CDR2 SVGAGI. The CDR3 DNA follows: TGTGCCAGCAGTTACTCGTCTAGGGGCAGCTATGGCTACACCTTC. Its protein product is CASSYSSRGSYGYTF.

The rearrangement links TRBV6-5 to TRBJ2-1; 7 positions agree with TRBD1. Trimming cost V 7 bases and J 6 bases; bases outside gene matches: 0. The CDR3 is 11 residues long. Germline lookup yields CDR1 MNHEY and CDR2 SVGAGI. In DNA, the CDR3 is TGTGCCAGCAAGGGGGCCAATGAGCAGTTCTTC. Its translation is CASKGANEQFF.

The V gene is TRBV7-9, the J gene TRBJ1-1; D might be TRBD1 (5 bases). CDR3 length equals 14 residues. From germline, CDR1 is SEHNR and CDR2 FQNEAQ (reference sequence). Between the trimmed V and J ends, which lost 0 bases and 7 bases, there was a span of 12 bases. This chain's CDR3 is CASSLAEGRDEAFF. For the CDR3, the DNA is TGTGCCAGCAGCTTAGCTGAGGGGCGGGATGAAGCTTTCTTT.

The chain combines TRBV7-9 with TRBJ2-5; 8 nucleotides line up with TRBD2. The ends lost 5 bases at V and 2 bases at J; junction bases unmatched: 4. The CDR3 is made up of 14 amino acids. Germline CDR1 is SEHNR and CDR2 is FQNEAQ (reference sequence). The CDR3 here is CASSRGGLQETQYF. DNA of the CDR3: TGTGCCAGCAGCCGGGGGGGCCTTCAAGAGACCCAGTACTTC.

The rearrangement uses TRBV5-8 and TRBJ1-3, with D perhaps TRBD1 (5 bases). The V end was cut by 1 base, the J end by 8 bases, with 16 bases between. This CDR3 has 15 amino acids. CDR1 and CDR2 (germline): SGHTS, YDEGEE. This chain's CDR3 is CASSLIGGGQDTIYF. The CDR3 nucleotides read TGTGCCAGCAGCTTGATCGGGGGAGGTCAGGACACCATATATTTT.

The chain is built from TRBV7-9 and TRBJ2-2; 9 nucleotides align to TRBD1. V shed 4 bases, J shed 6 bases, and the junction held 9 bases outside the gene matches. The CDR3 sequence is 16 residues long. Germline V gene sequence: CDR1 SEHNR, CDR2 FQNEAQ (reference sequence). CDR3 DNA sequence: TGTGCCAGCAGCTCCCCCCGGGACAGGGATCCCGGGGAGCTGTTTTTT. Translation: CASSSPRDRDPGELFF.

In DNA form, the CDR3 reads TGTGCCAGCAGGAAAGAGCCAGGGTTGAACACTGAAGCTTTCTTT. It yields the protein CASRKEPGLNTEAFF. The chain joins TRBV7-9 to TRBJ1-1; D perhaps matches TRBD1 (5 bases). There are 15 residues in the CDR3. The germline V gene encodes CDR1 SEHNR and CDR2 FQNEAQ (reference sequence). V lost 6 bases to trimming and J lost 0 bases, with 14 bases between them.

This chain joins TRBV7-7 and TRBJ1-6; possible D gene TRBD1, 6 bases. V was pared by 1 base and J by 7 bases, with 11 bases between. Germline CDR1 SSHAT, CDR2 FNYEAQ (reference sequence). The CDR3 totals 15 residues. As DNA, the CDR3 is TGTGCCAGCAGCTTAGGTCAGGGGAGCAATTCACCCCTCCACTTT. Protein product: CASSLGQGSNSPLHF.

The chain is built from TRBV6-5 and TRBJ1-1; D gene unclear. Trimming took off 0 bases at V and 0 bases at J, with 5 bases between the two ends. This CDR3 has 14 residues. The germline V gene has CDR1 MNHEY and CDR2 SVGAGI. DNA for the CDR3: TGTGCCAGCAGTTACTCTCCGGTGAACACTGAAGCTTTCTTT. Its protein product is CASSYSPVNTEAFF.

This sequence joins TRBV5-6 and TRBJ2-2; 12 positions agree with TRBD1. Unmatched junction bases numbered 4, after V lost 0 bases and J lost 7 bases. The CDR3 spans 16 residues. Germline-derived CDR1 and CDR2 are SGHDT and YYEEEE. CDR3 amino acids: CASSLVGQGAFGELFF. DNA of the CDR3: TGTGCCAGCAGCTTGGTGGGACAGGGGGCATTCGGGGAGCTGTTTTTT.

The V gene is TRBV7-2, the J gene TRBJ2-3, with D hard to call. The CDR3 is 15 residues long. V was clipped by 1 base and J by 0 bases, with 8 bases between them. The V gene's germline CDR1 is SGHTA and CDR2 FQGNSA. The CDR3: CASSLDPGSTDTQYF. The CDR3 bases are TGTGCCAGCAGCTTAGACCCCGGGAGCACAGATACGCAGTATTTT. Variable domain in full (rest from reference TRBV7-2 and TRBJ2-3): GAGVSQSPSNKVTEKGKDVELRCDPISGHTALYWYRQSLGQGLEFLIYFQGNSAPDKSGLPSDRFSAERTGGSVSTLTIQRTQQEDSAVYLCASSLDPGSTDTQYFGPGTRLTVL.

This clone was found a few times. The chain joins TRBV14 to TRBJ2-3; 8 nucleotides match TRBD1. V was clipped by 3 bases and J by 1 base; unmatched bases: 3. Germline V CDR1 and CDR2: SGHDN, FVKESK. The CDR3 loop spans 15 amino acids. CDR3 protein: CASSHLTGGTDTQYF. CDR3 in DNA: TGTGCCAGCAGCCATTTGACAGGGGGCACAGATACGCAGTATTTT.

V gene TRBV19 combines with J gene TRBJ1-1, with 9 bases aligning to TRBD1. The J segment lost 8 bases and the V segment lost 8 bases, leaving 12 bases of the junction unmatched. The germline V gene encodes CDR1 LNHDA and CDR2 SQIVND (reference sequence). CDR3 size: 14 residues. This CDR3 is CASRNTRTGAEAFF. The CDR3 DNA reads TGTGCCAGTCGGAACACCCGGACAGGGGCCGAAGCTTTCTTT. The complete variable domain, with remaining parts taken from reference TRBV19 and TRBJ1-1, reads DGGITQSPKYLFRKEGQNVTLSCEQNLNHDAMYWYRQDPGQGLRLIYYSQIVNDFQKGDIAEGYSVSREKKESFPLTVTSAQKNPTAFYLCASRNTRTGAEAFFGQGTRLTVV.

This clone was seen once. The J gene is TRBJ2-1, the V gene TRBV13, with TRBD1 matching over 7 bases. CDR1 and CDR2 (germline): PRHDT, FYEKMQ (reference sequence). The CDR3 has 15 amino acids. Trimming cost V 1 base and J 8 bases; bases outside gene matches: 8. CDR3 residues: CASSLATGDRDEQFF. The CDR3, as DNA: TGTGCCAGCAGCTTAGCCACAGGGGATAGAGATGAGCAGTTCTTC.

The J gene is TRBJ2-1, the V gene TRBV11-1; no firm D call. The V end lost 1 base, the J end lost 8 bases, and 12 bases lay between the germline ends. The CDR3 sequence is 14 residues long. CDR1 and CDR2 (germline): SGHAT, FQDESV (reference sequence). Here the CDR3 reads CASSLGSSWDEQFF. CDR3 bases: TGTGCCAGCAGCTTAGGTTCTAGTTGGGATGAGCAGTTCTTC.

This chain connects TRBV7-8 to TRBJ2-7, with 11 bases lining up with TRBD1. Unmatched junction bases numbered 3, after V lost 3 bases and J lost 2 bases. Germline V gene sequence: CDR1 SGHVS, CDR2 FQNEAQ. The CDR3 runs 15 residues. CDR3 in DNA: TGTGCCAGCAGCTTCACGGACAGGGGGCCCTACGAGCAGTACTTC. Translation gives CASSFTDRGPYEQYF. The variable domain in full, with the rest retrieved from reference TRBV7-8 and TRBJ2-7, is GAGVSQSPRYKVAKRGQDVALRCDPISGHVSLFWYQQALGQGPEFLTYFQNEAQLDKSGLPSDRFFAERPEGSVSTLKIQRTQQEDSAVYLCASSFTDRGPYEQYFGPGTRLTVT.

This sequence joins TRBV5-4 and TRBJ1-1; perhaps TRBD1 as D (5 bases). Germline CDR1 and CDR2: SGHNT and YYREEE (reference sequence). CDR3 length equals 15 residues. Between the trimmed V and J ends, which lost 0 bases and 1 base, there was a span of 10 bases. The CDR3 reads CASSLGQGGNTEAFF. The DNA of the CDR3 is TGTGCCAGCAGCTTGGGTCAGGGAGGGAACACTGAAGCTTTCTTT.

CDR3 in DNA: TGTGCTAGTGGTTTGGGACAGTCGAACACCGGGGAGCTGTTTTTT. Translation: CASGLGQSNTGELFF. The chain has TRBV12-5 and TRBJ2-2; TRBD1 is a possible D gene (5 bases). With 1 base removed from V and 0 bases from J, the gap between germline ends came to 6 bases. The CDR3 length is 15 residues. Germline-derived CDR1 and CDR2 are LGHNT and FRNRAP.

The chain recombines TRBV7-2 with TRBJ2-7; 9 bases map to TRBD2. CDR1 SGHTA and CDR2 FQGNSA come from the germline V gene. The CDR3 consists of 14 residues. Losses at the gene ends were 3 bases for V and 1 base for J; bases not matched to a gene: 1. CDR3 loop: CASSLAGGSYEQYF. The CDR3 nucleotides are TGTGCCAGCAGCTTGGCGGGGGGGTCCTACGAGCAGTACTTC.